The rows below give T cell receptor beta chains drawn from one sample of a study of cytomegalovirus exposure and HLA in healthy donors. Generated by immunoSEQ multiplex PCR, the TCRdb table keeps only in-frame clones and is missing some. The sample lists approximately 100,000 clones, approximately 66% occurring once. Material for sequencing was PBMCs. These receptors were collected from a woman between 50 and 59 years old in good health and CMV-seronegative. Each CDR3 is given with its conserved first and last residue. The D gene is left open where the match is weak. Only some rows state a clone size, as once, few, many or a class for expanded clones.

CDR3: CASSSTGTGGGGYTF
DNA: TGTGCCAGCAGTTCTACCGGGACAGGGGGAGGGGGCTACACCTTC
D: TRBD1
size: .
J: TRBJ1-2
V: TRBV6-5

CDR3: CASSLGTSAIYEQYF
DNA: TGTGCCAGCAGTCTCGGGACTAGCGCAATCTACGAGCAGTACTTC
D: TRBD2
size: .
J: TRBJ2-7
V: TRBV27

CDR3: CATKQGLNTEAFF
DNA: TGTGCCACCAAACAGGGACTGAACACTGAAGCTTTCTTT
D: .
size: .
J: TRBJ1-1
V: TRBV19

CDR3: CASSPPGLAGYNEQFF
DNA: TGTGCCAGCAGTCCCCCGGGACTAGCGGGGTACAATGAGCAGTTCTTC
D: TRBD2
size: .
J: TRBJ2-1
V: TRBV28

CDR3: CASSLVKAGGPDEQYF
DNA: TGCGCCAGCAGCTTGGTGAAGGCGGGAGGGCCAGACGAGCAGTACTTC
D: TRBD2
size: .
J: TRBJ2-7
V: TRBV5-1

CDR3: CASSKKETSGAYEQYF
DNA: TGTGCCAGCAGCAAAAAAGAGACTAGCGGTGCCTACGAGCAGTACTTC
D: TRBD2
size: .
J: TRBJ2-7
V: TRBV5-4

CDR3: CASSLESLREKLFF
DNA: TGTGCCAGCAGCTTGGAGTCATTGCGTGAAAAACTGTTTTTT
D: .
size: few
J: TRBJ1-4
V: TRBV5-5

CDR3: CASSISGRASNEQFF
DNA: TGTGCCAGCAGCATTAGCGGGAGGGCCTCAAATGAGCAGTTCTTC
D: TRBD2
size: .
J: TRBJ2-1
V: TRBV9

CDR3: CAWSPGTATYEQYF
DNA: TGTGCCTGGAGTCCCGGGACAGCAACCTACGAGCAGTACTTC
D: TRBD1
size: .
J: TRBJ2-7
V: TRBV30

CDR3: CASNRGTNGYTF
DNA: TGTGCCAGTAACAGGGGCACTAATGGCTACACCTTC
D: TRBD1
size: few
J: TRBJ1-2
V: TRBV25-1

CDR3: CASSLDRDTRTDTQYF
DNA: TGTGCCAGCAGTTTGGATAGGGACACCCGCACAGATACGCAGTATTTT
D: .
size: .
J: TRBJ2-3
V: TRBV28

CDR3: CATSTPGGLGTEAFF
DNA: TGTGCCACCAGCACACCAGGGGGCCTGGGCACTGAAGCTTTCTTT
D: TRBD1
size: once
J: TRBJ1-1
V: TRBV15

CDR3: CASSLGLASLSTDTQYF
DNA: TGCGCCAGCAGCCTGGGACTAGCGTCTTTAAGCACAGATACGCAGTATTTT
D: TRBD2
size: .
J: TRBJ2-3
V: TRBV4-1

CDR3: CASSILTGLSTDTQYF
DNA: TGTGCCAGTAGTATCCTGACAGGGTTAAGCACAGATACGCAGTATTTT
D: TRBD1
size: .
J: TRBJ2-3
V: TRBV19

CDR3: CASTPGGQGPYEQYF
DNA: TGTGCCAGCACCCCTGGGGGACAGGGGCCCTACGAGCAGTACTTC
D: TRBD1
size: few
J: TRBJ2-7
V: TRBV27

CDR3: CASSDSRPGVYNSPLHF
DNA: TGTGCCAGCAGTGACTCCCGTCCAGGGGTGTATAATTCACCCCTCCACTTT
D: .
size: few
J: TRBJ1-6
V: TRBV7-9